This T cell receptor beta chain was sequenced in a study of blood T cell repertoires in COVID-19. Across the study: Sites in the United States, Italy and Spain provided acute and convalescent COVID-19 samples.

Produced via immunoSEQ multiplex PCR; TCRdb's table is partial and in-frame only. Altogether some 500,000 clones are present, around 89% being singletons, with the ten largest covering about 1.7%. The CDR3 extends over 17 amino acids. Germline V CDR1 and CDR2: MNHEY, SMNVEV (reference sequence). V was clipped by 2 bases and J by 2 bases, with 18 bases between them. This clone was detected once. The V and J genes are TRBV27 and TRBJ2-5; TRBD2 might be the D (5 bases). This clonotype was sampled from a woman in her forties who had recovered from COVID-19. The sample consisted of PBMCs or T cells enriched from blood (not recorded which). The CDR3 region is CASSLNTRVWRQETQYF. The CDR3 bases are TGTGCCAGCAGTTTAAATACCCGGGTATGGAGGCAAGAGACCCAGTACTTC.